The 21 T cell receptor beta chains in this list originate from one sample, sequenced in a study of CD8 T cells in Susac syndrome. Reverse transcription of about 0.5 to 1 ug RNA used random hexamers. TCRdb reprocessed the immunoSEQ multiplex PCR reads with MiXCR, giving one entry per CDR3 protein. Among some 97,000 distinct CDR3 sequences, roughly 96% were seen once, and the ten largest hold approximately 0.3%. The sequenced sample consisted of CD8+ T cells from PBMCs. These receptors all come from a human donor with Susac syndrome.

The chain recombines TRBV4-1 with TRBJ1-1; perhaps TRBD1 as D (6 bases). Per the germline V gene, CDR1 is MGHRA and CDR2 is YSYEKL. Trimming pared 5 bases from V and 1 base from J, leaving 8 bases between. The CDR3 consists of 13 residues. The CDR3 loop is CASSGTSNTEAFF. The CDR3 DNA is TGCGCCAGCAGCGGGACATCGAACACTGAAGCTTTCTTT.

V usage is TRBV4-1 and J usage is TRBJ2-1; 7 nucleotides match TRBD2. The CDR3 totals 15 residues. Trimming at V came to 0 bases and at J to 2 bases, leaving 1 base not matched to a gene. Germline-derived CDR1 and CDR2 are MGHRA and YSYEKL. The CDR3 protein is CASSQEAGPYNEQFF. CDR3 DNA sequence: TGCGCCAGCAGCCAAGAAGCGGGGCCCTACAATGAGCAGTTCTTC.

CDR3 in amino acids: CASSLRRTNFYEQYF. CDR3 coding DNA: TGTGCCAGCAGCCTCCGGCGGACAAACTTCTACGAGCAGTACTTC. J is TRBJ2-7 and V is TRBV7-2; tentative D call: TRBD1 (5 bases). Germline-derived CDR1 and CDR2 are SGHTA and FQGNSA. This CDR3 comprises 15 residues. V lost 5 bases to trimming and J lost 3 bases, with 17 bases between them. Variable domain in full (rest from reference TRBV7-2 and TRBJ2-7): GAGVSQSPSNKVTEKGKDVELRCDPISGHTALYWYRQSLGQGLEFLIYFQGNSAPDKSGLPSDRFSAERTGGSVSTLTIQRTQQEDSAVYLCASSLRRTNFYEQYFGPGTRLTVT.

V and J are TRBV25-1 and TRBJ1-1; D is uncertain. Trimming removed 1 base from V and 1 base from J, with 4 bases in between. This CDR3 has 13 amino acids. CDR1 is MGHDK and CDR2 is SYGVNS in the germline V gene. CDR3 bases: TGTGCCAGCAGTGAATCCCAGAACACTGAAGCTTTCTTT. It encodes CASSESQNTEAFF.

In its sample, this clonotype was seen once. The rearrangement joins TRBV20-1 to TRBJ1-1, with 7 nucleotides matching TRBD1. The CDR3 is 14 amino acids. V was clipped by 6 bases and J by 2 bases; unmatched bases: 9. CDR1 and CDR2 from the germline V gene are DFQATT and SNEGSKA (reference sequence). This CDR3 is CSAKPGTDNTEAFF. The CDR3 coding sequence is TGCAGTGCCAAACCCGGGACAGACAACACTGAAGCTTTCTTT.

The chain recombines TRBV24-1 with TRBJ2-5; D gene ambiguous. In germline, CDR1 is KGHDR, CDR2 SFDVKD. Trimming took off 4 bases at V and 1 base at J, with 9 bases between the two ends. The CDR3 consists of 14 residues. The CDR3 sequence is CATSDRSSQETQYF. The CDR3 region has the DNA TGTGCCACCAGTGACAGGTCGTCCCAAGAGACCCAGTACTTC.

This rearrangement joins TRBV6-6 to TRBJ2-3, with a tentative D call TRBD1 (6 bases). The CDR3 sequence is 15 residues long. V was clipped by 7 bases and J by 0 bases, with 14 bases between them. Germline lookup yields CDR1 MNHNY and CDR2 SVGAGI (reference sequence). Written as DNA, the CDR3 is TGTGCCAGCACCCACCGGGACACAAGCACAGATACGCAGTATTTT. As protein: CASTHRDTSTDTQYF.

This chain joins TRBV9 and TRBJ2-1; D unclear. The CDR3 runs 11 residues. Trimming shortened V by 0 bases and J by 8 bases, and 3 bases separated the two germline ends. Looked up from germline, CDR1 is SGDLS and CDR2 is YYNGEE. The CDR3 here is CASSVADEQFF. CDR3 in DNA: TGTGCCAGCAGCGTAGCGGATGAGCAGTTCTTC.

The V call is TRBV7-9, the J call TRBJ2-5, with D tentatively TRBD2 (7 bases). The V and J ends lost 8 bases and 0 bases respectively, with 16 bases between them. Germline loops: CDR1 SEHNR, CDR2 FQNEAQ (reference sequence). The CDR3 loop spans 15 amino acids. The CDR3 nucleotides read TGTGCCAGCCCACCGGAGGGGGGGTACCAAGAGACCCAGTACTTC. It specifies CASPPEGGYQETQYF.

This clonotype was seen once. The chain has TRBV18 and TRBJ1-5; possibly TRBD1 for D (6 bases). Germline V gives CDR1 KGHSH, CDR2 LQKENI. Trimming removed 0 bases at V and 8 bases at J, with 14 bases between. The CDR3 sequence is 15 residues long. DNA for the CDR3: TGTGCCAGCTCACCACCGGGGGCACGTTTGGAGCCCCAGCATTTT. Its protein product is CASSPPGARLEPQHF.

This sequence joins TRBV11-2 and TRBJ1-1; a weak D match, TRBD1 (5 bases). The CDR3 consists of 16 residues. CDR1 and CDR2 (germline): SGHAT, FQNNGV. The ends were cut back, 1 base at V and 0 bases at J, with 12 bases in the middle. CDR3 DNA: TGTGCCAGCAGCTTAGGGAGGCGGGGCATGAACACTGAAGCTTTCTTT. Translation gives CASSLGRRGMNTEAFF.

This chain joins TRBV29-1 and TRBJ2-5; possibly TRBD2 for D (6 bases). The CDR3 length is 13 residues. The germline gives CDR1 SQVTM, CDR2 ANQGSEA. The germline V and J ends were trimmed by 7 bases and 5 bases, with 17 bases remaining between them. CDR3 DNA sequence: TGCAGCGCCGTTACCTGGGGGGTCGAGACCCAGTACTTC. Translating it yields CSAVTWGVETQYF.

The V gene is TRBV29-1, the J gene TRBJ1-1, with D unclear. V lost 0 bases and J lost 7, with 9 bases in between. Per germline, CDR1 SQVTM and CDR2 ANQGSEA. This CDR3 region has 12 residues. CDR3 protein: CSVEEWMDEAFF. CDR3 nucleotide sequence: TGCAGCGTTGAAGAGTGGATGGATGAAGCTTTCTTT.

V gene TRBV20-1 combines with J gene TRBJ2-7; D is possibly TRBD2 (5 bases). The CDR3 sequence is 14 residues long. Trimming removed 0 bases from V and 0 bases from J, with 9 bases in between. The V gene's germline CDR1 is DFQATT and CDR2 SNEGSKA (reference sequence). CDR3: CSARDIGSSYEQYF. The CDR3 DNA sequence: TGCAGTGCTAGAGATATAGGGAGCTCCTACGAGCAGTACTTC.

The chain has TRBV20-1 and TRBJ2-7, with 8 nucleotides matching TRBD1. Germline CDR1 DFQATT, CDR2 SNEGSKA (reference sequence). V dropped 5 bases and J dropped 4; count of bases not matched to a gene: 4. The CDR3 is 12 residues long. As DNA, the CDR3 is TGCAGTGCTTCAGACAGGGGATACGAGCAGTACTTC. This translates into CSASDRGYEQYF.

The V and J genes are TRBV20-1 and TRBJ2-1, with D hard to call. From germline, CDR1 is DFQATT and CDR2 SNEGSKA (reference sequence). V lost 4 bases and J 2 bases, leaving 6 bases between the germline ends. The CDR3 is 12 amino acids. CDR3 in amino acids: CSATVAYNEQFF. Here the CDR3 DNA reads TGCAGTGCTACGGTGGCCTACAATGAGCAGTTCTTC.

The genes are TRBV3-1 and TRBJ2-7; 7 nucleotides align to TRBD2. The CDR3 has 16 amino acids. CDR1 and CDR2 from the germline V gene are LGHDT and YNNKEL (reference sequence). The junction had 7 bases not matched to a gene; V was cut back by 1 base and J by 1 base. CDR3 in DNA: TGTGCCAGCAGCCAAGTGACTGGCGGGGGATCCTACGAGCAGTACTTC. Protein: CASSQVTGGGSYEQYF.

V usage is TRBV6-5 and J usage is TRBJ2-4; D unresolved. V lost 5 bases and J lost 5, with 13 bases in between. CDR3 length: 14 residues. CDR1 and CDR2 (germline): MNHEY, SVGAGI. Here the CDR3 reads CASSQHGRENIQYF. In DNA, the CDR3 is TGTGCCAGCAGTCAACACGGCCGGGAAAACATTCAGTACTTC.

This sequence joins TRBV29-1 and TRBJ1-4; a weak D match, TRBD1 (5 bases). The germline V and J ends were trimmed by 8 bases and 4 bases, with 11 bases remaining between them. The CDR3 sequence is 12 residues long. Germline-derived CDR1 and CDR2 are SQVTM and ANQGSEA. The CDR3 DNA reads as TGCAGCACTCGGGACTTTAATGAAAAACTGTTTTTT. It is translated as CSTRDFNEKLFF.

The V and J genes are TRBV29-1 and TRBJ2-7; perhaps D is TRBD1 or TRBD2 (6 bases each). The CDR3 spans 13 residues. The germline CDR1 and CDR2 sequences are SQVTM and ANQGSEA. The V end lost 6 bases, the J end lost 2 bases, and 14 bases lay between the germline ends. CDR3 DNA sequence: TGCAGCGTGGGGGGCGGGGCCCCCTACGAGCAGTACTTC. Protein sequence: CSVGGGAPYEQYF.

This chain joins TRBV28 and TRBJ2-1; D might be TRBD1 (5 bases). The length of the CDR3 is 12 residues. In germline, CDR1 is MDHEN, CDR2 SYDVKM. V lost 4 bases and J 16 bases, leaving 17 bases between the germline ends. CDR3 DNA sequence: TGTGCCAGCAGTTCGAAGGGGCCTCGAGAATTCTTC. Encoded protein: CASSSKGPREFF.